The rows below give T cell receptor beta chains drawn from one sample of a study of T cells in Graves' hyperthyroidism and ophthalmopathy. TCRdb reprocessed the multiplex PCR reads with MiXCR, giving one entry per CDR3 protein. Of about 400,000 distinct CDR3 sequences in the sample, 15% are singletons; the top ten hold around a third. Sequencing used blood. These receptors were obtained from a woman in her twenties or thirties with Graves' hyperthyroidism. CDR3s include the opening cysteine and the closing phenylalanine or tryptophan. The order of the fields is clone size, J gene, V gene, CDR3 protein. Only some rows state a clone size, as once, few, many or a class for expanded clones.

abundance: few; j_gene: TRBJ1-3; v_gene: TRBV3-1; CDR3aa: CASSPYGTAGNTIYF
abundance: many; j_gene: TRBJ2-5; v_gene: TRBV27; CDR3aa: CASSPYSKETQYF
abundance: NA; j_gene: TRBJ2-7; v_gene: TRBV5-6; CDR3aa: CASSLGPGASYEQYF
abundance: NA; j_gene: TRBJ1-3; v_gene: TRBV6-5; CDR3aa: CASSYSGDGNTIYF
abundance: NA; j_gene: TRBJ2-7; v_gene: TRBV28; CDR3aa: CASSRRVSRTWEQYF
abundance: NA; j_gene: TRBJ1-1; v_gene: TRBV27; CDR3aa: CASTRRGDTEAFF
abundance: NA; j_gene: TRBJ2-2; v_gene: TRBV20-1; CDR3aa: CSARIWEMNTGELFF
abundance: few; j_gene: TRBJ2-2; v_gene: TRBV27; CDR3aa: CASSLSQAGELFF
abundance: few; j_gene: TRBJ2-7; v_gene: TRBV29-1; CDR3aa: CSVLRGFGYEQYF
abundance: few; j_gene: TRBJ1-1; v_gene: TRBV6-1; CDR3aa: CASSRRPDTEAFF
abundance: many; j_gene: TRBJ2-7; v_gene: TRBV24-1; CDR3aa: CATSVTGGTEQYF
abundance: NA; j_gene: TRBJ2-4; v_gene: TRBV7-2; CDR3aa: CASSQSGTGATKNIQYF
abundance: few; j_gene: TRBJ2-2; v_gene: TRBV20-1; CDR3aa: CSARDPRQDNTGELFF
abundance: few; j_gene: TRBJ2-1; v_gene: TRBV12-3/TRBV12-4; CDR3aa: CASSRSSGVSSYNEQFF
abundance: many; j_gene: TRBJ2-7; v_gene: TRBV20-1; CDR3aa: CSAREGTTRSYEQYF
abundance: NA; j_gene: TRBJ1-2; v_gene: TRBV9; CDR3aa: CASSPGQGLYTF
abundance: NA; j_gene: TRBJ1-6; v_gene: TRBV18; CDR3aa: CASNPGTDNSPLHF
abundance: many; j_gene: TRBJ2-7; v_gene: TRBV6-1; CDR3aa: CASNNGGAPISGEQYF
abundance: NA; j_gene: TRBJ1-2; v_gene: TRBV30; CDR3aa: CAWSVPGDRRGYAF
abundance: many; j_gene: TRBJ2-1; v_gene: TRBV20-1; CDR3aa: CSARDHSGIYNEQFF
abundance: many; j_gene: TRBJ2-5; v_gene: TRBV28; CDR3aa: CASSQDRLAGGQETQYF
abundance: many; j_gene: TRBJ2-5; v_gene: TRBV10-3; CDR3aa: CAISDFPVGFQETQYF
abundance: NA; j_gene: TRBJ1-1; v_gene: TRBV9; CDR3aa: CASSVTPENTEAFF
abundance: many; j_gene: TRBJ2-7; v_gene: TRBV3-1; CDR3aa: CASSQDPGYEQYF